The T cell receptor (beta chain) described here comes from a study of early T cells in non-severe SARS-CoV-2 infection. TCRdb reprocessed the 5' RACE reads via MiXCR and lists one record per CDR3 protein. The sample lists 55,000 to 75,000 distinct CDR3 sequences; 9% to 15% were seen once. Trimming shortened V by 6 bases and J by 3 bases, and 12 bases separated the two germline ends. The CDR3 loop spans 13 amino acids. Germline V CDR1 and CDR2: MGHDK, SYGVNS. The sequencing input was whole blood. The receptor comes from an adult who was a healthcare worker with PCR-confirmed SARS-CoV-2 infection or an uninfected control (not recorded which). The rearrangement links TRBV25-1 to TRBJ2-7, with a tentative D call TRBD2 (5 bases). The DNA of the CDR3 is TGTGCCAGCAGCCCGGAGGTGGGCTACGAGCAGTACTTC. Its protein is CASSPEVGYEQYF.